The next 25 T cell receptor beta chains were all read from a single sample in a study of molecular identifiers for immune sequencing clone quantification. Via MiXCR, TCRdb re-called the PCR reads, giving one row per CDR3 protein. The sample gives 90,000 to 120,000 distinct CDR3 sequences, roughly a third of which show up once; less than 5% is in the top ten. Source material: naive CD8+ T cells from blood, with Jurkat cell RNA spiked in. Subset in this sample: FACS-sorted CD8+CD4-CCR7+CD45RA+ naive T cells. All receptors come from a human donor in good health. Some libraries in this study had Jurkat cell RNA spiked in.

J is TRBJ2-3 and V is TRBV19, with D unresolved. Looked up from germline, CDR1 is LNHDA and CDR2 is SQIVND (reference sequence). This CDR3 has 13 amino acids. V shed 7 bases and J shed 4 bases, with 12 bases lying between them. The CDR3 reads CASTTTNADTQYF. The CDR3 nucleotides are TGTGCCAGTACTACTACAAACGCAGATACGCAGTATTTT.

The sample holds many counts of this clonotype. The J gene is TRBJ2-3, the V gene TRBV12-3 or TRBV12-4; D gene uncertain. CDR3 length: 12 residues. Trimming left V 4 bases short and J 6 bases short, with 8 bases between. The CDR3 protein is CASSSLGDTQYF. The CDR3 DNA reads TGTGCCAGCAGTTCGTTGGGGGATACGCAGTATTTT.

In this sample, this clonotype turned up many times. The rearrangement joins TRBV4-3 to TRBJ1-3; D call uncertain. Trimming stripped 0 bases from V and 0 bases from J, with 6 bases between. Germline values: CDR1 LGHNA, CDR2 YSLEER. This CDR3 has 15 residues. The CDR3 protein is CASSQDRVSGNTIYF. CDR3 coding DNA: TGCGCCAGCAGCCAAGATAGGGTCTCTGGAAACACCATATATTTT.

A word on this clonotype: The conserved closing phenylalanine or tryptophan is absent in this CDR3, likely reflecting a read error. No DNA is shown, since the ends of the CDR3 on it are uncertain; the CDR3 is the one TCRdb lists. V and J are TRBV28 and TRBJ2-3; the D call in the table, TRBD2, was not verified against the DNA. From germline, CDR1 is MDHEN and CDR2 SYDVKM. The length of the CDR3 is 15 amino acids, counting both ends. The CDR3: CASTWRAWASDTQYY.

This clonotype was seen many times. The chain joins TRBV7-9 to TRBJ2-7; TRBD1 agrees at 9 bases. Germline V CDR1 and CDR2: SEHNR, FQNEAQ (reference sequence). V shed 5 bases, J shed 5 bases, and the junction held 13 bases outside the gene matches. CDR3 length equals 16 residues. CDR3 region: CASSPRQGQGVHEQYF. The CDR3 nucleotides read TGTGCCAGCAGCCCACGGCAGGGACAGGGTGTGCACGAGCAGTACTTC.

This clonotype was picked up a small number of times. This chain uses TRBV12-3 or TRBV12-4 with TRBJ1-5, with D perhaps TRBD1 (6 bases). V was pared by 6 bases and J by 0 bases, with 15 bases between. The CDR3 totals 16 residues. The chain's CDR3 is CASSPFGQFSNQPQHF. CDR3 bases: TGTGCCAGCAGCCCATTTGGACAGTTTAGCAATCAGCCCCAGCATTTT.

This clonotype was detected ten times or more. The chain uses TRBV6-6 and TRBJ2-2; D call uncertain. CDR3 length: 12 residues. In germline, CDR1 is MNHNY, CDR2 SVGAGI (reference sequence). The V gene lost 7 bases and the J gene lost 2 bases, with 5 bases spanning the gap. This CDR3 reads CASIYNTGELFF. Written as DNA, the CDR3 is TGTGCCAGCATCTATAACACCGGGGAGCTGTTTTTT.

This clonotype occurred a few times. This chain links TRBV12-3 or TRBV12-4 with TRBJ1-1; D unclear. The CDR3 sequence is 12 residues long. V lost 3 bases, J lost 5 bases, and 7 bases lay in between. CDR3 protein: CASSLGWTEAFF. The CDR3 DNA is TGTGCCAGCAGTTTGGGGTGGACTGAAGCTTTCTTT.

The CDR3: CASSYSSSGRFNEQFF. CDR3 nucleotides: TGTGCCAGCAGTTACTCGTCTAGCGGGAGATTTAATGAGCAGTTCTTC. V gene TRBV6-2 or TRBV6-3 combines with J gene TRBJ2-1; 10 positions match TRBD2. The germline V gene has CDR1 MNHEY and CDR2 SVGEGT. The CDR3 spans 16 residues. The junction had 6 bases not matched to a gene; V was cut back by 0 bases and J by 7 bases.

This chain joins TRBV6-5 and TRBJ2-5, with TRBD2 identical over 13 bases. V shed 0 bases and J 3 bases; nucleotides not matched to a gene: 10. Germline CDR1 and CDR2: MNHEY and SVGAGI. The CDR3 has 19 residues. The chain's CDR3 is CASSYSWFGTSGDKETQYF. CDR3 coding DNA: TGTGCCAGCAGTTACTCATGGTTCGGGACTAGCGGGGATAAAGAGACCCAGTACTTC.

In regard to this clonotype: The CDR3 ends on some other residue instead of the conserved phenylalanine or tryptophan, so this is likely a read error. This rearrangement joins TRBV28 to TRBJ1-5, with D possibly TRBD1 on 5 matching bases. This CDR3 contains 13 residues. Germline loops: CDR1 MDHEN, CDR2 SYDVKM. V was clipped by 7 bases and J by 8 bases, with 15 bases between them. CDR3 sequence reads: CASIPGGGKPQHY. The CDR3 DNA reads TGTGCCAGCATCCCGGGGGGGGGGAAGCCCCAGCATTAT.

At least ten counts were recorded for this clonotype. The chain has TRBV24-1 and TRBJ2-5, with no clear D. The CDR3 has 13 residues. In germline, CDR1 is KGHDR, CDR2 SFDVKD. Trimming took 1 base from V and 1 from J, leaving 3 bases between them. The CDR3, as DNA: TGTGCCACCAGTGATTTAGGCCAAGAGACCCAGTACTTC. Its protein is CATSDLGQETQYF.

This chain links TRBV19 with TRBJ2-7; D gene ambiguous. V lost 4 bases to trimming and J lost 2 bases, with 12 bases between them. CDR1 and CDR2 from the germline V gene are LNHDA and SQIVND (reference sequence). The CDR3 loop spans 14 amino acids. The CDR3 sequence: CASSNAGPTYEQYF. The CDR3 DNA reads TGTGCCAGTAGTAACGCAGGACCTACCTACGAGCAGTACTTC. Looking up the rest from reference TRBV19 and TRBJ2-7 gives the full variable domain: DGGITQSPKYLFRKEGQNVTLSCEQNLNHDAMYWYRQDPGQGLRLIYYSQIVNDFQKGDIAEGYSVSREKKESFPLTVTSAQKNPTAFYLCASSNAGPTYEQYFGPGTRLTVT.

In this sample, this clonotype turned up a few times. CDR3 sequence: CATEDRGNTIYF. CDR3 bases: TGTGCCACTGAAGACCGTGGAAACACCATATATTTT. The chain couples TRBV24-1 to TRBJ1-3; D ambiguous. Germline values: CDR1 KGHDR, CDR2 SFDVKD. The CDR3 totals 12 residues. V shed 10 bases and J shed 3 bases, with 9 bases lying between them.

A remark on this clonotype: An end of the junction differs from the germline gene, which may be a read error. The chain links TRBV27 to TRBJ2-7; weak D call: TRBD1 (6 bases). The CDR3 extends over 14 amino acids. CDR1 is MNHEY, CDR2 SMNVEV, per germline (reference sequence). In DNA, the CDR3 is TGTGCCAGCAGTGCCCTCAGGGGCTCCTACGAGCAGAACTTC. Its translation is CASSALRGSYEQNF.

For this clonotype: At one end the junction does not follow the germline gene, possibly because of a read error. The chain recombines TRBV10-1 with TRBJ2-7; D possibly corresponds to TRBD2 (6 bases). Germline CDR1 WNHNN, CDR2 SYGVQD (reference sequence). There are 12 residues in the CDR3. In DNA form, the CDR3 reads TGCGCCAGCAGTAGTCAGGGAGGCGAGAAGTACTTC. Its translation is CASSSQGGEKYF.

This sequence joins TRBV7-2 and TRBJ2-1, with 8 bases lining up with TRBD2. Looked up from germline, CDR1 is SGHTA and CDR2 is FQGNSA. CDR3 length equals 15 residues. Germline trimming cut 1 base from V and 6 bases from J; bases unmatched to any gene: 5. This chain's CDR3 is CASSLVSSGVNEQFF. The CDR3 bases are TGTGCCAGCAGCTTAGTGAGTAGCGGGGTCAATGAGCAGTTCTTC.

The J gene is TRBJ2-1, the V gene TRBV7-6; TRBD1 matches 10 bases. CDR1 is SGHVS, CDR2 FNYEAQ, per germline. The CDR3 runs to 16 residues. After removal of 1 base from V and 8 bases from J, the junction contained 8 bases not matched to a gene. The chain's CDR3 is CASSLVRTGGGDEQFF. CDR3 nucleotides: TGTGCCAGCAGCTTAGTTCGGACAGGGGGGGGAGATGAGCAGTTCTTC. Full variable domain (outside the CDR3, taken from reference TRBV7-6 and TRBJ2-1): GAGVSQSPRYKVTKRGQDVALRCDPISGHVSLYWYRQALGQGPEFLTYFNYEAQQDKSGLPNDRFSAERPEGSISTLTIQRTEQRDSAMYRCASSLVRTGGGDEQFFGPGTRLTVL.

CDR3 DNA sequence: TGCAGTGCTAGAGATCGGGCGGGCCCCGCTAACTATGGCTACACCTTC. This codes for CSARDRAGPANYGYTF. The chain links TRBV20-1 to TRBJ1-2; D not resolved. Per the germline V gene, CDR1 is DFQATT and CDR2 is SNEGSKA (reference sequence). The V end lost 0 bases, the J end lost 0 bases, and 14 bases lay between the germline ends. The CDR3 loop spans 16 amino acids.

This clonotype was observed a few times. This chain connects TRBV6-5 to TRBJ2-2; D gene ambiguous. Germline CDR1 MNHEY, CDR2 SVGAGI. The V end lost 6 bases, the J end lost 4 bases, and 12 bases lay between the germline ends. CDR3 size: 14 residues. CDR3 bases: TGTGCCAGCAGCGGTCAGTCTAGCACCGGGGAGCTGTTTTTT. Translating gives CASSGQSSTGELFF.

The chain recombines TRBV9 with TRBJ2-7; D assignment may be TRBD1 or TRBD2 (5 bases each). V was cut by 7 bases and J by 3 bases, with 11 bases left in between. The CDR3 covers 12 residues. CDR1 is SGDLS and CDR2 is YYNGEE in the germline V gene. The CDR3 region has the DNA TGTGCCAGCTGCGGGCAGGGCTACGAGCAGTACTTC. It encodes CASCGQGYEQYF.

This clonotype was seen many times. This sequence joins TRBV7-8 and TRBJ1-5; D remains ambiguous. Trimming removed 5 bases at V and 0 bases at J, with 17 bases between. The germline V gene encodes CDR1 SGHVS and CDR2 FQNEAQ. The CDR3 sequence is 17 residues long. The CDR3 region has the DNA TGTGCCAGCAGCCAACGCGGCATGACGGTTAGCAATCAGCCCCAGCATTTT. Translating gives CASSQRGMTVSNQPQHF.

A word on this clonotype: A much larger clone is a single base away; this may be a read error. V and J are TRBV27 and TRBJ1-1, with D perhaps TRBD1 (5 bases). The CDR3 is made up of 13 amino acids. Looked up from germline, CDR1 is MNHEY and CDR2 is SMNVEV (reference sequence). The ends were cut back, 1 base at V and 10 bases at J, with 13 bases in the middle. CDR3 in DNA: TGTGCCAGCAGTTTATGGCAGGGCAGTGCAGCTTTCTTT. It is translated as CASSLWQGSAAFF.

Notes on this clonotype: Since a much larger clone is just one base distant, this may be a read error. The chain joins TRBV28 to TRBJ2-3, with D hard to call. CDR3 size: 15 residues. Germline CDR1 reads MDHEN; CDR2 reads SYDVKM. Trimming cost V 5 bases and J 5 bases, with 17 bases left between them. The CDR3 sequence is CASSVTETPRDTQYF. The CDR3 coding sequence is TGTGCCAGCAGTGTAACGGAAACTCCGCGAGATACGCAGTATTTT.

About this clonotype: An end of the junction differs from the germline gene, which may be a read error. This rearrangement joins TRBV28 to TRBJ2-6, with D unresolved. The CDR3 sequence is 15 residues long. Germline V gene sequence: CDR1 MDHEN, CDR2 SYDVKM. In DNA form, the CDR3 reads TGTGCCAGCAGGTTATCGGATTCTGGGGCCAACGTCCTGACTTTC. As protein: CASRLSDSGANVLTF.